This is a list of T cell receptor beta chains from one sample in a study of T cells in Graves' hyperthyroidism and ophthalmopathy. MiXCR, run by TCRdb on the multiplex PCR reads, gives a single entry per CDR3 protein. The sample carries some 690,000 distinct CDR3 sequences, 17% recorded once. Input material: blood. The receptors stem from a man aged 50-59 years with Graves' hyperthyroidism. Each CDR3 is given with its conserved first and last residue. Each record gives: V gene, D gene, J gene, clone size, CDR3 protein, CDR3 DNA. D genes are given only for firm matches. Expanded clones are given a class, and other clones once, few, many or no size at all.

>TRBV11-2|TRBD2|TRBJ2-2|many
CASSRLAGITGELFF
TGTGCCAGCAGCCGACTAGCGGGAATCACCGGGGAGCTGTTTTTT
>TRBV6-1|TRBD1|TRBJ2-7|many
CASWGQLTSYEQYF
TGTGCCAGCTGGGGACAGTTGACCTCCTACGAGCAGTACTTC
>TRBV28|-|TRBJ1-4|few
CASSFWYEKLFF
TGTGCCAGCAGTTTCTGGTATGAAAAACTGTTTTTT
>TRBV18|-|TRBJ1-1|many
CASSPGQETEAFF
TGTGCCAGCTCACCAGGTCAGGAAACTGAAGCTTTCTTT
>TRBV29-1|-|TRBJ2-7|many
CSVEADTPSYEQYF
TGCAGCGTTGAGGCGGACACCCCCTCCTACGAGCAGTACTTC
>TRBV20-1|-|TRBJ2-7|few
CSAENPGTYEQYF
TGCAGTGCGGAGAACCCCGGGACCTACGAGCAGTACTTC
>TRBV28|-|TRBJ1-1|few
CASIEKARRNTEAFF
TGTGCCAGCATCGAAAAGGCTAGAAGGAACACTGAAGCTTTCTTT
>TRBV12-3/TRBV12-4|-|TRBJ2-5|-
CASSSPEETQYF
TGTGCCAGCAGCTCGCCGGAAGAGACCCAGTACTTC
>TRBV24-1|TRBD2|TRBJ2-7|few
CATTTPGLAGNEQYF
TGTGCCACCACCACCCCGGGACTAGCGGGAAACGAGCAGTACTTC
>TRBV7-9|-|TRBJ1-6|few
CASSLENHRLLHNSPLHF
TGTGCCAGCAGCTTAGAGAATCACCGGCTACTCCATAATTCACCCCTCCACTTT
>TRBV11-2|TRBD2|TRBJ2-7|few
CASSFSGDAYEQCF
TGTGCCAGCAGCTTTAGCGGGGACGCCTACGAGCAGTGCTTC
>TRBV6-5|TRBD1|TRBJ2-3|-
CASSYSRGRGTDTQYF
TGTGCCAGCAGTTACTCGAGGGGGCGAGGCACAGATACGCAGTATTTT
>TRBV14|-|TRBJ2-1|once
CASSQDLINEQFF
TGTGCCAGCAGCCAAGATCTTATAAATGAGCAGTTCTTC
>TRBV20-1|TRBD2|TRBJ2-5|-
CSAPPGLAGARQGTQYF
TGCAGTGCACCCCCGGGACTAGCGGGAGCCCGCCAAGGGACCCAGTACTTC
>TRBV29-1|-|TRBJ2-6|few
CSVVSGSGANVLTF
TGCAGCGTTGTGTCAGGGTCCGGGGCCAACGTCCTGACTTTC
>TRBV4-2|-|TRBJ2-1|few
CASSQDSLPLTYNEQFF
TGTGCCAGCAGCCAAGACAGCCTACCACTGACCTACAATGAGCAGTTCTTC
>TRBV2|-|TRBJ2-5|many
CASRGQEETQYF
TGTGCCAGCAGGGGGCAAGAAGAGACCCAGTACTTC
>TRBV11-2|TRBD1|TRBJ2-1|once
CASSSPRDRGNEQFF
TGTGCCAGCAGCTCACCTAGGGACAGGGGCAATGAGCAGTTCTTC
>TRBV7-2|-|TRBJ1-1|many
CASSRQSNTEAFF
TGTGCCAGCAGTAGACAGTCGAACACTGAAGCTTTCTTT
>TRBV6-2/TRBV6-3|TRBD1|TRBJ1-5|-
CASSYRDSPWEGNQPQHF
TGTGCCAGCAGTTACCGGGACAGCCCCTGGGAGGGCAATCAGCCCCAGCATTTT
>TRBV10-3|TRBD2|TRBJ2-7|-
CAIAPSGRVEEQYF
TGTGCCATCGCCCCTAGCGGGAGAGTGGAGGAGCAGTACTTC
>TRBV11-2|-|TRBJ1-1|many
CASSLDRVATEAFF
TGTGCCAGCAGCTTAGACAGGGTAGCGACTGAAGCTTTCTTT
>TRBV12-3/TRBV12-4|TRBD1|TRBJ1-1|few
CASSGAGQGIGTEAFF
TGTGCCAGCAGTGGAGCGGGACAGGGGATAGGCACTGAAGCTTTCTTT
>TRBV28|-|TRBJ2-5|few
CASSTPPGGAGETQYF
TGTGCCAGCAGTACCCCCCCGGGTGGGGCGGGAGAGACCCAGTACTTC
>TRBV6-1|TRBD1|TRBJ1-6|many
CATSGTGDSPLHF
TGTGCCACCTCCGGGACAGGGGATTCACCCCTCCACTTT
>TRBV10-3|TRBD1|TRBJ2-1|few
CAISEWERAGQDEQFF
TGTGCCATCAGTGAGTGGGAGAGGGCGGGACAGGATGAGCAGTTCTTC
>TRBV9|-|TRBJ2-2|few
CASSVASRRSGELFF
TGTGCCAGCAGCGTAGCATCGCGCCGTTCCGGGGAGCTGTTTTTT
>TRBV30|TRBD2|TRBJ2-7|once
CAWSSSGLSSYEQYF
TGTGCCTGGAGTAGTAGCGGGCTCAGCTCCTACGAGCAGTACTTC
>TRBV5-1|-|TRBJ2-1|many
CASSFSDSYNEQFF
TGCGCCAGCAGCTTCTCGGACTCCTACAATGAGCAGTTCTTC
>TRBV5-1|-|TRBJ2-7|many
CASSSGGIGDEQYF
TGCGCCAGCAGCTCCGGCGGGATAGGGGACGAGCAGTACTTC
>TRBV9|TRBD2|TRBJ2-1|-
CASSYGGTSYNEQFF
TGTGCCAGCAGTTACGGGGGGACTAGCTACAATGAGCAGTTCTTC
>TRBV2|TRBD2|TRBJ2-6|many
CASSWTSGAGANVLTF
TGTGCCAGCAGTTGGACTAGCGGGGCTGGGGCCAACGTCCTGACTTTC
>TRBV11-2|-|TRBJ2-3|many
CASSLGTALSTDTQYF
TGTGCCAGCAGCTTAGGGACAGCCCTAAGCACAGATACGCAGTATTTT
>TRBV5-1|TRBD2|TRBJ2-7|many
CASSLVIAGSYEQYF
TGCGCCAGCAGCTTGGTAATAGCGGGCTCCTACGAGCAGTACTTC
>TRBV28|TRBD1|TRBJ2-2|many
CASSSVGDRAPGELFF
TGTGCCAGCAGTTCGGTGGGGGACAGGGCTCCCGGGGAGCTGTTTTTT
>TRBV29-1|-|TRBJ2-7|many
CSVVVSSYEQYF
TGCAGCGTTGTCGTAAGCTCCTACGAGCAGTACTTC
>TRBV3-1|-|TRBJ1-2|few
CASSQGDGYTF
TGTGCCAGCAGCCAGGGGGATGGCTACACCTTC